The clone carrying this T cell receptor beta chain was seen repeatedly, ten times or more. Amplification yielded TCR beta CDR3 regions, with RNA transcripts as the source. Carried out on the TCR CDR3, a first-round RT-PCR used the HTBI primer set. TCRdb called the multiplex PCR reads again in MiXCR, with one record for every CDR3 protein. The data show 700,000 or so distinct CDR3 sequences, roughly 15% seen once. This CDR3 is built from 15 residues. CDR1 and CDR2 from the germline V gene are MNHEY and SVGEGT. The V end lost 6 bases, the J end lost 3 bases, and 15 bases lay between the germline ends. These data belong to a study of T cells in Graves' hyperthyroidism and ophthalmopathy.

This chain connects TRBV6-2 or TRBV6-3 to TRBJ2-1; D may match TRBD1 or TRBD2 (5 bases each). Sequenced: blood. The sequence came from a woman aged 50 to 65 with Graves' ophthalmopathy. CDR3 nucleotides: TGTGCCAGCAGGGTTAACCGGGACGGCTACAATGAGCAGTTCTTC. It translates to CASRVNRDGYNEQFF.